The clone carrying this T cell receptor (beta chain) was counted between two and nine times. CDR1 and CDR2 (germline): DFQATT, SNEGSKA (reference sequence). Trimming left V 1 base short and J 8 bases short, with 9 bases between. CDR3 size: 11 residues. MiXCR, applied by TCRdb to the 5' RACE reads, yields one record per CDR3 protein. The sample includes hundreds of thousands of distinct CDR3 sequences, about 4% of them seen just once. These data come from a study of T cells after yellow fever vaccination. Study overall: Where fractions had low cell numbers, libraries were prepared from them with the SMART-Seq v4 Ultra Low Input RNA kit.

This clonotype was sampled from a man aged 18 to 30 who received the YFV17D yellow fever vaccine. Sequenced here: PBMCs, sampled 5 days after the yellow fever booster vaccination. This sequence joins TRBV20-1 and TRBJ2-7, with D perhaps TRBD1 (5 bases). This CDR3 is CSARGGGKQYV. The CDR3 nucleotides are TGCAGTGCTAGAGGGGGCGGAAAGCAGTACGTC.